This T cell receptor (beta chain) was sequenced during a study of a mutant IDH1 vaccine in newly diagnosed glioma. Findings and limits, study-wide: Immune responses induced by vaccination arose in about 93% of the patients.

The V end was cut by 7 bases, the J end by 4 bases, with 13 bases between. CDR1 and CDR2 (germline): MDHEN, SYDVKM. This CDR3 is built from 13 residues. The method was immunoSEQ multiplex PCR; TCRdb's version includes in-frame clones alone and lacks a portion of them. The data hold some 31,000 clones, with roughly 80% observed a single time. The time point: week 47, end of study. A 20-mer mutant IDH1 peptide at 300 ug was injected subcutaneously with topical imiquimod. Astrocytomas that were new, WHO grade 3 or 4, IDH1-mutant and ATRX-lost were present in the donors. A remark on this clone: The antigen remains undetermined.

This material consisted of PBMCs, taken from a glioma patient whose treatment included an IDH1 peptide vaccine. The clonotype comes from a man aged 25-45 years with glioma. The rearrangement links TRBV28 to TRBJ2-5; D might be TRBD2 (6 bases). The CDR3 bases are TGTGCCAGCAACTCCGGGGGTGCAGAGACCCAGTACTTC. It specifies CASNSGGAETQYF. The full variable domain, in which reference TRBV28 and TRBJ2-5 provide the parts outside the CDR3, is DVKVTQSSRYLVKRTGEKVFLECVQDMDHENMFWYRQDPGLGLRLIYFSYDVKMKEKGDIPEGYSVSREKKERFSLILESASTNQTSMYLCASNSGGAETQYFGPGTRLLVL.